The clone carrying this TCR beta chain showed up just a few times. The germline V and J ends were trimmed by 4 bases and 6 bases, with 7 bases remaining between them. Germline V lookup: CDR1 LGHDT, CDR2 YNNKEL (reference sequence). The CDR3 sequence is 12 residues long. The sample comes from a study of blood T cells in healthy people across ages. Combining a sample-barcoded 5' primer with a J-beta primer mix, a second PCR ran for roughly 7 to 12 cycles. One entry per CDR3 protein, called by TCRdb with MiXCR from the 5' RACE reads. The profile shows 1.4 million to 1.5 million distinct CDR3 sequences, around 42% of them singletons.

The receptor was derived from a woman aged 18-35 years in good health. V is TRBV3-1 and J is TRBJ2-1; D unclear. Sequencing used blood. The chain's CDR3 is CASSRPGNEQFF. In DNA form, the CDR3 reads TGTGCCAGCAGCCGGCCGGGCAATGAGCAGTTCTTC.